The following is a T cell receptor (beta chain) sequence with its context. Its antigen is unidentified. Profiled with immunoSEQ multiplex PCR; TCRdb holds only in-frame clones, not every one. This table has around 120,000 clones, approximately 90% appearing once. These data are taken from a study of Tregs in tolerant kidney transplant recipients. Unstimulated Tregs (CD4+CD25+CD127-) and CD4+CD25- non-Tregs were sorted from PBMCs. Study conclusions and caveats: Biological reproducibility was not directly addressed in this study. Tregs expanded with activated donor B cells seemed most donor-specific. Findings come from small patient numbers and require larger validation.

This TCR derives from a human donor in good health. What was sequenced was CD4+ T cells from blood.

DNA of the CDR3: TGTGCCAGCAGCTCAATCGACAGGAACACCGGGGAGCTGTTTTTT. This translates into CASSSIDRNTGELFF. V usage is TRBV7-2 and J usage is TRBJ2-2; weak D call: TRBD1 (5 bases). The V end lost 4 bases, the J end lost 1 base, and 10 bases lay between the germline ends. The CDR3 runs to 15 residues. CDR1 SGHTA and CDR2 FQGNSA come from the germline V gene.